The 18 T cell receptor beta chains in this list originate from one sample, sequenced in a study of beta chain features in type 1 diabetes. Findings and caveats of the study: Shorter TCRB CDR3s, moderately but significantly so, marked every one of the four CD4+ subsets in Type 1 diabetes patients.

cDNA synthesis used the whole RNA isolate, giving expressed TCRB sequences. Assay used: immunoSEQ multiplex PCR; TCRdb lists only in-frame clones, some missing. The sample records 550,000 to 850,000 clones, around 15% being singletons. No antigen is known for these receptors. Sequencing used naive CD4+ T cells from blood. Every receptor here comes from a man in his late teens or twenties with type 1 diabetes.

This clone has just a few counts. The chain couples TRBV10-3 to TRBJ1-2; a weak D match, TRBD1 (6 bases). The CDR3 consists of 14 residues. The germline V gene has CDR1 ENHRY and CDR2 SYGVKD. V gave up 10 bases and J gave up 3 bases, with 18 bases separating them. The CDR3 protein is CATWWQGRDYGYTF. DNA of the CDR3: TGTGCCACCTGGTGGCAGGGGAGAGACTATGGCTACACCTTC.

The rearrangement uses TRBV7-2 and TRBJ2-3, with 8 bases aligning to TRBD2. Germline assignment: CDR1 SGHTA and CDR2 FQGNSA. The CDR3 has 14 amino acids. V lost 6 bases and J lost 1; bases outside the gene matches: 3. The CDR3 coding sequence is TGTGCCAGCAGGACAGCGGGGGGCACAGATACGCAGTATTTT. It translates to CASRTAGGTDTQYF.

CDR3 in DNA: TGTGCCAGCAGTGAAACCGGATATGGCTACACCTTC. It encodes CASSETGYGYTF. This chain connects TRBV6-1 to TRBJ1-2; D not resolved. Germline loops: CDR1 MNHNS, CDR2 SASEGT. Trimming took off 2 bases at V and 5 bases at J, with 6 bases between the two ends. There are 12 residues in the CDR3.

This chain's CDR3 is CASQGYLGEYYGYTF. The CDR3 nucleotides are TGTGCCAGCCAGGGGTATTTGGGGGAATACTATGGCTACACCTTC. The rearrangement uses TRBV25-1 and TRBJ1-2, with TRBD1 as a possible D gene (6 bases). The CDR3 covers 15 residues. CDR1 and CDR2 (germline): MGHDK, SYGVNS. V dropped 8 bases and J dropped 3 bases, with 19 bases sitting between them.

This clone appeared a few times. The chain joins TRBV7-9 to TRBJ1-6; D is undetermined. Germline-derived CDR1 and CDR2 are SEHNR and FQNEAQ (reference sequence). V was clipped by 3 bases and J by 7 bases, with 10 bases between them. The CDR3 covers 14 residues. The CDR3 bases are TGTGCCAGCAGCTTCGAACCGAGGAATTCACCCCTCCACTTT. It codes for CASSFEPRNSPLHF.

V usage is TRBV2 and J usage is TRBJ1-2; possible D gene TRBD1, 5 bases. Germline assignment: CDR1 SNHLY and CDR2 FYNNEI. The CDR3 contains 14 residues. Trimming cost V 8 bases and J 4 bases, with 17 bases left between them. The CDR3 DNA sequence: TGTGCCAGCGTATCGACGGGACTTCTCTATGGCTACACCTTC. Amino acid sequence: CASVSTGLLYGYTF. The full variable domain, completed using reference TRBV2 and TRBJ1-2, is EPEVTQTPSHQVTQMGQEVILRCVPISNHLYFYWYRQILGQKVEFLVSFYNNEISEKSEIFDDQFSVERPDGSNFTLKIRSTKLEDSAMYFCASVSTGLLYGYTFGSGTRLTVV.

This clone was seen more than once but under ten times. The chain carries TRBV5-1 and TRBJ2-2; D not resolved. This CDR3 has 12 residues. CDR1 and CDR2 from the germline V gene are SGHRS and YFSETQ. V was clipped by 7 bases and J by 1 base, with 5 bases between them. The CDR3 nucleotides are TGCGCCAGCTTTAGGAACACCGGGGAGCTGTTTTTT. This sequence encodes CASFRNTGELFF.

This clone came up a few times. The chain links TRBV19 to TRBJ1-5; a possible D gene is TRBD1 (5 bases). Germline loops: CDR1 LNHDA, CDR2 SQIVND (reference sequence). The germline V and J ends were trimmed by 5 bases and 0 bases, with 17 bases remaining between them. There are 17 residues in the CDR3. This CDR3 is CASSPGRSTYSNQPQHF. In nucleotides, the CDR3 is TGTGCCAGTAGTCCGGGACGGTCCACTTATAGCAATCAGCCCCAGCATTTT.

The chain is built from TRBV29-1 and TRBJ1-3, with D possibly matching TRBD1 (6 bases). The length of the CDR3 is 13 residues. Germline loops: CDR1 SQVTM, CDR2 ANQGSEA. Trimming shortened V by 6 bases and J by 4 bases, and 13 bases separated the two germline ends. CDR3 in amino acids: CSVLRDTGNTIYF. DNA of the CDR3: TGCAGCGTCCTCCGGGACACAGGAAACACCATATATTTT.

The sample holds a few counts of this clone. V gene TRBV5-1 combines with J gene TRBJ2-7; 8 bases fit TRBD2. The CDR3 runs to 16 residues. V gave up 3 bases and J gave up 0 bases; unmatched junction bases: 8. Germline V gene lookup returns CDR1 SGHRS and CDR2 YFSETQ. The CDR3 loop is CASSSTAGTSSYEQYF. In DNA form, the CDR3 reads TGCGCCAGCAGCTCGACGGCGGGGACTAGCTCCTACGAGCAGTACTTC.

This clone has a handful of counts. V usage is TRBV28 and J usage is TRBJ1-5, with a weak D call TRBD1 (5 bases). This CDR3 spans 16 amino acids. The germline V gene has CDR1 MDHEN and CDR2 SYDVKM. V was trimmed by 7 bases and J by 1 base, leaving 17 bases between them. The CDR3 nucleotides read TGTGCCAGCACCCGGGGATGGGGCTCGAGCAATCAGCCCCAGCATTTT. This translates into CASTRGWGSSNQPQHF. Variable domain in full (rest from reference TRBV28 and TRBJ1-5): DVKVTQSSRYLVKRTGEKVFLECVQDMDHENMFWYRQDPGLGLRLIYFSYDVKMKEKGDIPEGYSVSREKKERFSLILESASTNQTSMYLCASTRGWGSSNQPQHFGDGTRLSIL.

The V call is TRBV4-1, the J call TRBJ1-1; 8 bases match TRBD1. CDR1 and CDR2 from the germline V gene are MGHRA and YSYEKL. The CDR3 is 18 amino acids. The trim removed 4 bases at V and 2 bases at J, leaving 15 bases unmatched. The CDR3 loop is CASSPPTGDGLRNTEAFF. CDR3 in DNA: TGCGCCAGCAGCCCCCCGACAGGGGACGGCCTCCGAAACACTGAAGCTTTCTTT.

The rearrangement uses TRBV5-6 and TRBJ2-3; TRBD1 matches at 9 bases. Per the germline V gene, CDR1 is SGHDT and CDR2 is YYEEEE. V gave up 2 bases and J gave up 5 bases; unmatched junction bases: 6. There are 15 residues in the CDR3. The CDR3 here is CASSLRDREIDTQYF. The CDR3 bases are TGTGCCAGCAGCTTACGGGACAGGGAGATAGATACGCAGTATTTT.

This clone was recorded a few times. Other nucleotide sequences in the sample specify the same CDR3. The rearrangement joins TRBV9 to TRBJ1-3; no definite D call. The CDR3 sequence is 15 residues long. The V and J ends lost 3 bases and 1 base respectively, with 11 bases between them. Germline V gene lookup returns CDR1 SGDLS and CDR2 YYNGEE. The CDR3 coding sequence is TGTGCCAGCAGCGCGTCTACCGGGTCTGGAAACACCATATATTTT. This translates into CASSASTGSGNTIYF.

J is TRBJ1-5 and V is TRBV2, with 8 bases lining up with TRBD1. V lost 3 bases to trimming and J lost 5 bases; unmatched junction nucleotides: 15. Germline V CDR1 and CDR2: SNHLY, FYNNEI. CDR3 length equals 18 residues. DNA for the CDR3: TGTGCCAGCAGTGACGTACCCGCACTAGACAGGGGAGATCAGCCCCAGCATTTT. Translated: CASSDVPALDRGDQPQHF.

This clone was observed a few times. The V gene is TRBV29-1, the J gene TRBJ2-7; D may correspond to TRBD1 or TRBD2 (5 bases each). Trimming cost V 6 bases and J 3 bases, with 15 bases left between them. The CDR3 sequence is 13 residues long. Germline V CDR1 and CDR2: SQVTM, ANQGSEA. CDR3 amino acids: CSVRRDGIYEQYF. CDR3 coding DNA: TGCAGCGTCCGTAGGGACGGTATCTACGAGCAGTACTTC.

V is TRBV6-5 and J is TRBJ2-7; a weak D match, TRBD2 (5 bases). V was cut by 6 bases and J by 4 bases, with 19 bases left in between. CDR1 is MNHEY, CDR2 SVGAGI, per germline. The CDR3 is 15 residues long. The CDR3: CASRYREGWAYEQYF. In nucleotides, the CDR3 is TGTGCCAGCAGGTATCGGGAAGGGTGGGCTTACGAGCAGTACTTC.

The chain recombines TRBV29-1 with TRBJ2-7; 9 positions agree with TRBD1. The junction had 6 bases not matched to a gene; V was cut back by 4 bases and J by 2 bases. The CDR3 totals 14 residues. Germline assignment: CDR1 SQVTM and CDR2 ANQGSEA. The CDR3 loop reads CSVGDREKTYEQYF. For the CDR3, the DNA is TGCAGCGTTGGGGACAGGGAGAAAACCTACGAGCAGTACTTC.